Following are 21 T cell receptor beta chains from one sample sequenced in a study of blood T cell repertoires in COVID-19. TCRdb keeps only in-frame clones here, not all; method: immunoSEQ multiplex PCR. The table records about 330,000 clones, roughly 87% of them present only once. Sequencing was carried out using PBMCs or T cells enriched from blood (not recorded which). The receptors were sampled from a woman aged 25 to 39 who had recovered from COVID-19.

In this sample, this clone turned up once. The rearrangement joins TRBV5-1 to TRBJ2-7; 8 bases are a match to TRBD1. Germline CDR1 and CDR2: SGHRS and YFSETQ. The CDR3 is made up of 14 amino acids. Losses at the gene ends were 7 bases for V and 6 bases for J; bases not matched to a gene: 12. The CDR3 here is CASGLTGDPSEQYF. The CDR3 nucleotides are TGCGCCAGCGGATTGACAGGGGATCCCTCCGAGCAGTACTTC.

This chain connects TRBV13 to TRBJ2-5; 8 bases are shared with TRBD2. From germline, CDR1 is PRHDT and CDR2 FYEKMQ (reference sequence). The length of the CDR3 is 14 residues. The V gene end was trimmed by 4 bases and the J gene end by 1 base; junction bases not matched to a gene: 2. The CDR3 reads CASSYAGGQETQYF. CDR3 in DNA: TGTGCCAGCAGCTACGCGGGGGGCCAAGAGACCCAGTACTTC.

The chain recombines TRBV30 with TRBJ1-2; 9 nucleotides line up with TRBD1. Germline V gene sequence: CDR1 GTSNPN, CDR2 SVGIG (reference sequence). V gave up 8 bases and J gave up 5 bases; unmatched junction bases: 18. The CDR3 contains 16 residues. The CDR3 DNA is TGTGCCGGATACCGGGACAGGGTGGCCCTGCGATATGGCTACACCTTC. Translated, it gives CAGYRDRVALRYGYTF. Using reference TRBV30 and TRBJ1-2 for the parts outside the CDR3, the full variable domain is SQTIHQWPATLVQPVGSPLSLECTVEGTSNPNLYWYRQAAGRGLQLLFYSVGIGQISSEVPQNLSASRPQDRQFILSSKKLLLSDSGFYLCAGYRDRVALRYGYTFGSGTRLTVV.

This clone was seen once. This chain uses TRBV11-3 with TRBJ2-2; tentatively, D is TRBD1 (6 bases). V was pared by 5 bases and J by 6 bases, with 16 bases between. Looked up from germline, CDR1 is SGHNT and CDR2 is YENEEA. The CDR3 is 15 amino acids. CDR3 loop: CASSGARGGPGELFF. In DNA form, the CDR3 reads TGTGCCAGCAGCGGGGCCCGAGGGGGACCCGGGGAGCTGTTTTTT.

The genes are TRBV18 and TRBJ2-3; no reliable D call. V was trimmed by 0 bases and J by 4 bases, leaving 11 bases between them. Germline CDR1 KGHSH, CDR2 LQKENI. CDR3 length equals 15 residues. The CDR3 sequence is CASSPPSLLSDTQYF. The CDR3 coding sequence is TGTGCCAGCTCACCACCGAGTTTGCTCTCAGATACGCAGTATTTT.

CDR3 residues: CASKPGVLTGELFF. CDR3 in DNA: TGTGCCAGCAAGCCGGGGGTGCTCACCGGGGAGCTGTTTTTT. V gene TRBV5-5 combines with J gene TRBJ2-2; weak D call: TRBD2 (6 bases). Trimming shortened V by 6 bases and J by 4 bases, and 13 bases separated the two germline ends. From germline, CDR1 is SGHKS and CDR2 YYEKEE (reference sequence). The CDR3 is 14 residues long.

The chain carries TRBV27 and TRBJ2-7; 11 nucleotides line up with TRBD1. V shed 6 bases, J shed 0 bases, and the junction held 4 bases outside the gene matches. Germline-derived CDR1 and CDR2 are MNHEY and SMNVEV (reference sequence). The CDR3 is made up of 15 amino acids. The CDR3 nucleotides are TGTGCCAGCAGGCAGGGGACAGGGGGCTCCTACGAGCAGTACTTC. Residues: CASRQGTGGSYEQYF.

CDR3 region: CASRTLLAGDSGANVLTF. CDR3 coding DNA: TGCGCCAGCAGGACACTACTAGCGGGGGACTCTGGGGCCAACGTCCTGACTTTC. This sequence joins TRBV5-1 and TRBJ2-6, with 11 bases that match TRBD2. J was trimmed by 0 bases and V by 5 bases; bases with no gene match: 7. This CDR3 has 18 residues. Germline CDR1 is SGHRS and CDR2 is YFSETQ.

The CDR3 nucleotides read TGCAGCGTAAAGCAGGGGGCTGGGAATGAGCAGTTCTTC. Translating it yields CSVKQGAGNEQFF. The chain carries TRBV29-1 and TRBJ2-1; TRBD1 aligns across 8 bases. This CDR3 is 13 amino acids long. Germline lookup yields CDR1 SQVTM and CDR2 ANQGSEA. V shed 6 bases and J 7 bases; nucleotides not matched to a gene: 8.

The chain uses TRBV2 and TRBJ1-2, with 7 bases matching TRBD1. J gave up 6 bases and V 3 bases, and 10 bases lay outside the gene matches. The germline V gene encodes CDR1 SNHLY and CDR2 FYNNEI. The CDR3 has 15 amino acids. The CDR3 DNA follows: TGTGCCAGCAGTGACTTCCCGGGACAGAGACATGGCTACACCTTC. Protein: CASSDFPGQRHGYTF.

This rearrangement joins TRBV5-1 to TRBJ1-1; TRBD1 matches 8 bases. The CDR3 contains 16 residues. After removal of 2 bases from V and 5 bases from J, the junction contained 11 bases not matched to a gene. The germline V gene has CDR1 SGHRS and CDR2 YFSETQ. The CDR3 loop is CASSFLAGGGGTEAFF. The CDR3 DNA reads as TGCGCCAGCAGCTTTTTAGCAGGGGGCGGTGGAACTGAAGCTTTCTTT.

The sample holds one count of this clone. The chain couples TRBV3-1 (or the pseudogene TRBV3-2) to TRBJ2-1; 7 nucleotides line up with TRBD1. This CDR3 is built from 16 residues. Trimming took 1 base from V and 9 from J; bases not matched to a gene: 12. The V gene's germline CDR1 is LGHDT and CDR2 YNNKEL (reference sequence). CDR3 coding DNA: TGTGCCAGCAGCCAAGTTACACAGGGGAGAGAAGGTGAGCAGTTCTTC. Translated, it gives CASSQVTQGREGEQFF.

Here the CDR3 reads CASSEPRDRENTGELFF. The CDR3 DNA reads TGTGCCAGCAGCGAGCCCCGGGACAGGGAGAACACCGGGGAGCTGTTTTTT. The V gene is TRBV9, the J gene TRBJ2-2, with 9 bases matching TRBD1. The V gene's germline CDR1 is SGDLS and CDR2 YYNGEE. The CDR3 totals 17 residues. V shed 3 bases and J 1 base; nucleotides not matched to a gene: 7.

This chain uses TRBV5-6 with TRBJ1-1; D unclear. The germline V gene has CDR1 SGHDT and CDR2 YYEEEE. The CDR3 is 15 residues long. Trimming removed 1 base from V and 4 bases from J, with 14 bases in between. CDR3 sequence (DNA): TGTGCCAGCAGCTTGCCGCAAATGGCTGGCACTGAAGCTTTCTTT. Translation gives CASSLPQMAGTEAFF.

The chain is built from TRBV7-9 and TRBJ2-3; weak D call: TRBD2 (6 bases). Trimming removed 3 bases at V and 6 bases at J, with 22 bases between. Per germline, CDR1 SEHNR and CDR2 FQNEAQ (reference sequence). The CDR3 runs 17 residues. The CDR3 loop is CASSFTLALVGRDTQYF. The CDR3 nucleotides are TGTGCCAGCAGCTTCACTCTAGCGTTAGTCGGTAGGGATACGCAGTATTTT.

As DNA, the CDR3 is TGTGCCTGGAGCCCCACGGTGGCCTACGAGCAGTACTTC. Its translation: CAWSPTVAYEQYF. J is TRBJ2-7 and V is TRBV30; D remains unclear. In germline, CDR1 is GTSNPN, CDR2 SVGIG (reference sequence). CDR3 length equals 13 residues. The V end lost 3 bases, the J end lost 2 bases, and 11 bases lay between the germline ends. Full variable domain (outside the CDR3, taken from reference TRBV30 and TRBJ2-7): SQTIHQWPATLVQPVGSPLSLECTVEGTSNPNLYWYRQAAGRGLQLLFYSVGIGQISSEVPQNLSASRPQDRQFILSSKKLLLSDSGFYLCAWSPTVAYEQYFGPGTRLTVT.

This chain joins TRBV5-1 and TRBJ1-2, with D unresolved. V shed 4 bases and J shed 6 bases, with 19 bases lying between them. Germline V gene lookup returns CDR1 SGHRS and CDR2 YFSETQ. The CDR3 is made up of 15 amino acids. CDR3 sequence reads: CASSPDSGPMNGYTF. Here the CDR3 DNA reads TGCGCCAGCAGCCCGGACTCTGGACCCATGAATGGCTACACCTTC.

The V and J genes are TRBV30 and TRBJ1-5; no clear D. The V gene lost 1 base and the J gene lost 6 bases, with 13 bases spanning the gap. Germline V gene data show CDR1 as GTSNPN and CDR2 as SVGIG (reference sequence). The CDR3 consists of 14 residues. CDR3 region: CAWSGANRGQPQHF. In DNA form, the CDR3 reads TGTGCCTGGAGTGGGGCTAACCGGGGTCAGCCCCAGCATTTT.

The chain is built from TRBV5-1 and TRBJ1-4, with no clear D. Germline V gives CDR1 SGHRS, CDR2 YFSETQ. Trimming left V 0 bases short and J 4 bases short, with 4 bases between. This CDR3 comprises 13 residues. Here the CDR3 reads CASSLASNEKLFF. The CDR3 DNA is TGCGCCAGCAGCTTGGCCAGTAATGAAAAACTGTTTTTT. Full variable domain (missing parts from reference TRBV5-1 and TRBJ1-4): KAGVTQTPRYLIKTRGQQVTLSCSPISGHRSVSWYQQTPGQGLQFLFEYFSETQRNKGNFPGRFSGRQFSNSRSEMNVSTLELGDSALYLCASSLASNEKLFFGSGTQLSVL.

The V call is TRBV9, the J call TRBJ1-2; tentatively, D is TRBD1 (6 bases). V was shortened by 4 bases and J by 0 bases, with 19 bases between the two germline ends. The CDR3 is made up of 17 amino acids. Germline V gives CDR1 SGDLS, CDR2 YYNGEE. The CDR3: CASSPQGGVSANYGYTF. CDR3 sequence (DNA): TGTGCCAGCAGCCCTCAAGGGGGGGTCAGCGCTAACTATGGCTACACCTTC.

The chain carries TRBV20-1 and TRBJ2-5; 10 nucleotides agree with TRBD2. Trimming removed 3 bases from V and 5 bases from J; junction bases left unmatched: 6. The CDR3 is 14 residues long. From germline, CDR1 is DFQATT and CDR2 SNEGSKA (reference sequence). The CDR3 protein is CSASERGGPETQYF. CDR3 bases: TGCAGTGCTAGTGAGCGGGGGGGCCCGGAGACCCAGTACTTC.